This is a list of T cell receptor beta chains from one sample in a study of cytomegalovirus exposure and HLA in healthy donors. Here immunoSEQ multiplex PCR was the method, and the copy in TCRdb shows in-frame clones only, minus some. Counted here are around 150,000 clones, over 60% occurring once; the ten biggest clones make up over 2.5%. Sequencing was performed on PBMCs. These receptor sequences come from a man aged 40-50 years in good health and CMV-seronegative. The CDR3 runs from the conserved cysteine through the conserved F or W. Fields, in order: V gene, clone size, D gene, J gene, CDR3 protein, CDR3 DNA. A D gene is named only where the DNA matches it firmly. The size of a clone is reported for some rows only, either as once, few or many, or as a class for expanded clones.

V gene: TRBV19; clone size: few; D gene: TRBD1; J gene: TRBJ1-5; CDR3 protein: CASSKTGGNQPQHF; CDR3 DNA: TGTGCCAGTAGTAAAACAGGGGGGAATCAGCCCCAGCATTTT
V gene: TRBV4-2; clone size: -; D gene: -; J gene: TRBJ2-7; CDR3 protein: CASSPHGGLALGEQYF; CDR3 DNA: TGTGCCAGCAGCCCCCACGGGGGGCTAGCTCTCGGCGAGCAGTACTTC
V gene: TRBV30; clone size: -; D gene: -; J gene: TRBJ1-4; CDR3 protein: CAWRGQGRTNEKLFF; CDR3 DNA: TGTGCCTGGAGGGGGCAGGGCCGAACTAATGAAAAACTGTTTTTT
V gene: TRBV5-1; clone size: -; D gene: TRBD2; J gene: TRBJ2-7; CDR3 protein: CASSTERGDEQYF; CDR3 DNA: TGCGCCAGCAGCACGGAGCGGGGCGACGAGCAGTACTTC
V gene: TRBV2; clone size: -; D gene: TRBD2; J gene: TRBJ2-3; CDR3 protein: CASQGLVVDTQYF; CDR3 DNA: TGTGCCAGCCAGGGACTAGTTGTAGATACGCAGTATTTT
V gene: TRBV28; clone size: -; D gene: -; J gene: TRBJ1-2; CDR3 protein: CASSNGQAEWGYTF; CDR3 DNA: TGTGCCAGCAGTAACGGACAAGCTGAATGGGGCTACACCTTC
V gene: TRBV15; clone size: -; D gene: TRBD2; J gene: TRBJ2-6; CDR3 protein: CATSRVRGAGANVLTF; CDR3 DNA: TGTGCCACCAGCAGAGTGCGGGGGGCTGGGGCCAACGTCCTGACTTTC
V gene: TRBV11-2; clone size: -; D gene: TRBD2; J gene: TRBJ2-7; CDR3 protein: CASRVAGGPAEQYF; CDR3 DNA: TGTGCCAGCAGAGTAGCGGGAGGGCCCGCCGAGCAGTACTTC
V gene: TRBV27; clone size: -; D gene: -; J gene: TRBJ1-1; CDR3 protein: CASSLNRGTEAFF; CDR3 DNA: TGTGCCAGCAGTTTGAATAGAGGGACTGAAGCTTTCTTT
V gene: TRBV19; clone size: -; D gene: -; J gene: TRBJ1-6; CDR3 protein: CASRVTGPYNSPLHF; CDR3 DNA: TGTGCCAGCCGAGTGACGGGTCCCTATAATTCACCCCTCCACTTT
V gene: TRBV7-3; clone size: -; D gene: TRBD2; J gene: TRBJ2-7; CDR3 protein: CASSSGLAGEQYF; CDR3 DNA: TGTGCCAGCAGCTCGGGACTAGCGGGTGAGCAGTACTTC
V gene: TRBV6-5; clone size: -; D gene: TRBD1; J gene: TRBJ1-1; CDR3 protein: CASSYGPPGQVFEAFF; CDR3 DNA: TGTGCCAGCAGTTACGGCCCCCCGGGACAGGTCTTTGAAGCTTTCTTT
V gene: TRBV13; clone size: few; D gene: TRBD1; J gene: TRBJ2-7; CDR3 protein: CASSLRDRRYEQYF; CDR3 DNA: TGTGCCAGCAGCCTCCGGGACAGGAGGTACGAGCAGTACTTC
V gene: TRBV6-5; clone size: few; D gene: TRBD2; J gene: TRBJ2-3; CDR3 protein: CASSYDPGGGPATQYF; CDR3 DNA: TGTGCCAGCAGTTACGACCCTGGGGGAGGGCCTGCTACGCAGTATTTT
V gene: TRBV7-9; clone size: -; D gene: -; J gene: TRBJ2-7; CDR3 protein: CASSPPQSGEQYF; CDR3 DNA: TGTGCCAGCAGCCCACCCCAGTCAGGGGAGCAGTACTTC